Below, one T cell receptor (beta chain) is given with its context. The antigen is not known. The sample comes from a study of beta chain features in type 1 diabetes. This CDR3 spans 17 amino acids. The J segment lost 4 bases and the V segment lost 3 bases, leaving 8 bases of the junction unmatched. Germline values: CDR1 SGHTA, CDR2 FQGNSA. Investigators reverse transcribed all isolated RNA, so they sequenced expressed TCRB transcripts. The protocol was immunoSEQ multiplex PCR, while the TCRdb copy is restricted to in-frame clones and leaves out a portion. The data contain 640,000 or so clones, over 11% of them singletons. Study-level points and caveats: In every one of the four CD4+ subsets, TCRB CDR3s were moderately but significantly shorter in Type 1 diabetes patients.

The rearrangement links TRBV7-2 to TRBJ2-3, with 12 bases that match TRBD2. The origin of this receptor is a man aged 18 to 29 with type 1 diabetes. Input material: naive CD4+ T cells from blood. The CDR3 bases are TGTGCCAGCAGCTTTGAGCTAGCGGGAGGGCCGCCAGATACGCAGTATTTT. Its protein is CASSFELAGGPPDTQYF.